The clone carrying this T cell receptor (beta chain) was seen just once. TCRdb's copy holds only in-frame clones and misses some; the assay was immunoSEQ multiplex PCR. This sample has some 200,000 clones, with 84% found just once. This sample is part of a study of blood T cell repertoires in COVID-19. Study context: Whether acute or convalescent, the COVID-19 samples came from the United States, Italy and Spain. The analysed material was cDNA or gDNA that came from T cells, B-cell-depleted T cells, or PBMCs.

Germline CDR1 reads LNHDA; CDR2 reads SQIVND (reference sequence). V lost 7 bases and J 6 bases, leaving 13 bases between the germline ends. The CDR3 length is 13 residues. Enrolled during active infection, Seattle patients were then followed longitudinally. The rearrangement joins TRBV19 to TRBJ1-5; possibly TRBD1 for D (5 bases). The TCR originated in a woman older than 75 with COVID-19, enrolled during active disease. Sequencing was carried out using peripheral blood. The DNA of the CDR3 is TGTGCCAGTATTGCCAGGGAAAGTCAGCCCCAGCATTTT. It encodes CASIARESQPQHF.